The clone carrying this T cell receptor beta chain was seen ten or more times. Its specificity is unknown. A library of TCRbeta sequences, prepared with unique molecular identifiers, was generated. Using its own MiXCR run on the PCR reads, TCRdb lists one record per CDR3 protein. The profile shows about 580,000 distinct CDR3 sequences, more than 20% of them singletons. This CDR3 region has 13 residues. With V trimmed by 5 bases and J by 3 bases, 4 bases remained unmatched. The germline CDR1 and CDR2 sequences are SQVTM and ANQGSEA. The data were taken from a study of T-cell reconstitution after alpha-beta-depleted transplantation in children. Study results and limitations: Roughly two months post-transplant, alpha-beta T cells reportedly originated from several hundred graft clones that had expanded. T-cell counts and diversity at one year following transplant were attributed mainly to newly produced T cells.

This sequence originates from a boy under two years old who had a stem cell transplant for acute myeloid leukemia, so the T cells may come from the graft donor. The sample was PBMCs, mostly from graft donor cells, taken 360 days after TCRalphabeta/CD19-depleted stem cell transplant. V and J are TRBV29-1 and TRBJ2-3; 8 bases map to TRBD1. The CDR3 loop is CSVPGQVTDTQYF. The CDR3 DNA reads TGCAGCGTTCCGGGACAGGTGACAGATACGCAGTATTTT.